The source of this T cell receptor beta chain is a study of blood T cell repertoires in COVID-19. Study details: Italy, Spain and the United States were the sources of the convalescent and acute COVID-19 samples.

A word on this clone: Other DNA sequences in the sample encode the same CDR3.

Libraries were prepared by immunoSEQ multiplex PCR; TCRdb keeps only in-frame clonotypes and omits some of them. This table has 250,000 to 300,000 clones, about 85% appearing once. The CDR3 is made up of 15 amino acids. Germline values: CDR1 SGHDT, CDR2 YYEEEE. Trimming left V 0 bases short and J 1 base short, with 8 bases between. Material: peripheral blood. The chain combines TRBV5-6 with TRBJ1-5; possible D gene TRBD1, 5 bases. The clonotype comes from a woman between 50 and 59 years old who had recovered from COVID-19. The CDR3 here is CASSLAGGSNQPQHF. In nucleotides, the CDR3 is TGTGCCAGCAGCTTGGCCGGGGGAAGCAATCAGCCCCAGCATTTT.